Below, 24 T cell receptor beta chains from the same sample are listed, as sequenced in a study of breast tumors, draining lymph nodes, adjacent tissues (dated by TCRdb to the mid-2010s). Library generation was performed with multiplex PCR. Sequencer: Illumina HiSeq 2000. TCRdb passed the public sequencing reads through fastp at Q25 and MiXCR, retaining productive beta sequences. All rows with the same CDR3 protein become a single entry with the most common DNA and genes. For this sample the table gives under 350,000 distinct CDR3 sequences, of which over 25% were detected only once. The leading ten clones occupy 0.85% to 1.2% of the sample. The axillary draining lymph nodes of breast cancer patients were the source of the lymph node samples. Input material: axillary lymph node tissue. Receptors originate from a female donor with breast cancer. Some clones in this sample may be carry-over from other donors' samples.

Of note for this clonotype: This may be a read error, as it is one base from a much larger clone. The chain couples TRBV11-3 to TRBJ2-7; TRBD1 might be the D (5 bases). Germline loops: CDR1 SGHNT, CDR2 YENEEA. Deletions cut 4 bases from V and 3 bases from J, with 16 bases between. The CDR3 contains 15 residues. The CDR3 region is CASSSLAGRDYEQYF. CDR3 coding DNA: TGTGCCAGCAGCTCCCTCGCCGGCAGGGACTACGAGCAGTACTTC.

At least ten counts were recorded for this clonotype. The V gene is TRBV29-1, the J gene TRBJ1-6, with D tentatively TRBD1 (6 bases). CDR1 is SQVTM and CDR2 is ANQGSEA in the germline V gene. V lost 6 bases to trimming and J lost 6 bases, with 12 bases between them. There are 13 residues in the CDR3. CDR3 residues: CSVAGQPNSPLHF. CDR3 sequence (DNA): TGCAGCGTCGCAGGACAGCCTAATTCACCCCTCCACTTT. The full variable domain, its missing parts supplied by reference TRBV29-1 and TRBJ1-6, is SAVISQKPSRDICQRGTSLTIQCQVDSQVTMMFWYRQQPGQSLTLIATANQGSEATYESGFVIDKFPISRPNLTFSTLTVSNMSPEDSSIYLCSVAGQPNSPLHFGNGTRLTVT.

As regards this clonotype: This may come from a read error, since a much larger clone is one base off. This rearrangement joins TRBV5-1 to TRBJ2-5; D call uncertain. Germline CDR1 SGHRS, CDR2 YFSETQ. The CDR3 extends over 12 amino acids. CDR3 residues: CTSSMPQETQYF. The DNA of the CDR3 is TGCACCAGCAGCATGCCCCAAGAGACCCAGTACTTC.

DNA of the CDR3: TGTGCCACCAGTGATCCTGGGACTAGCGGGAGCTCCTACAATGAAAAACTGTTTTTT. It encodes CATSDPGTSGSSYNEKLFF. J is TRBJ1-4 and V is TRBV24-1; TRBD1 might be the D (5 bases). CDR1 and CDR2 from the germline V gene are KGHDR and SFDVKD. The CDR3 is made up of 19 amino acids. Trimming shortened V by 3 bases and J by 5 bases, and 24 bases separated the two germline ends.

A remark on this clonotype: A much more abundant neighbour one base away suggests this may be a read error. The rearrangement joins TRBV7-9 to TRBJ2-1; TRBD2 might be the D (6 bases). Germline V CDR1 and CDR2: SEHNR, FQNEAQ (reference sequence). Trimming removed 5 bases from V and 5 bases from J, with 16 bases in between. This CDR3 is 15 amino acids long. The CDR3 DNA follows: TGTGCCAGCAGCCCTCCGACTAGTCCCGACAATGAGCAGTTCTTC. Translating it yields CASSPPTSPDNEQFF.

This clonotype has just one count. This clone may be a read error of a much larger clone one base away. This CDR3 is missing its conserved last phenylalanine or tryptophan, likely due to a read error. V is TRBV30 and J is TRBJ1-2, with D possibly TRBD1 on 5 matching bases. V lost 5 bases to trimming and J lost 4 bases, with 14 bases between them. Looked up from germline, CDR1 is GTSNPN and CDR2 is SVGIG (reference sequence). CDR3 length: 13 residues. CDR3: CAWGPGFGYGYTS. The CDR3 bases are TGTGCCTGGGGCCCAGGGTTCGGCTATGGCTACACCTCC.

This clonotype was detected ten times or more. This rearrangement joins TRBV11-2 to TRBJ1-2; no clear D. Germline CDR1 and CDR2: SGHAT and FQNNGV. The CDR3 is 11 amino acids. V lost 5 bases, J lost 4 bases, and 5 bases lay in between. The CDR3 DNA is TGTGCCAGCAGCCCCAGCTATGGCTACACCTTC. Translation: CASSPSYGYTF.

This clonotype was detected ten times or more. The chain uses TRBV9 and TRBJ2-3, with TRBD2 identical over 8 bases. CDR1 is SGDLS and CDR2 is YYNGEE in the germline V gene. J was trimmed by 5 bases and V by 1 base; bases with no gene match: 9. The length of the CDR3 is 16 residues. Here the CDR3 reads CASSVLNGRALDTQYF. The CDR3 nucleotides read TGTGCCAGCAGCGTATTAAACGGGAGGGCCCTAGATACGCAGTATTTT. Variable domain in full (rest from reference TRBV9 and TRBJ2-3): DSGVTQTPKHLITATGQRVTLRCSPRSGDLSVYWYQQSLDQGLQFLIQYYNGEERAKGNILERFSAQQFPDLHSELNLSSLELGDSALYFCASSVLNGRALDTQYFGPGTRLTVL.

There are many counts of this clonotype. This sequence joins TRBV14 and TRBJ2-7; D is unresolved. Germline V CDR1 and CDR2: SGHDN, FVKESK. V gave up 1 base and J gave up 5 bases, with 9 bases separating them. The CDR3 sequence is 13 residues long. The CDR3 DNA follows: TGTGCCAGCAGCCAAGTGTTCGGCCACGAGCAGTACTTC. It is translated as CASSQVFGHEQYF.

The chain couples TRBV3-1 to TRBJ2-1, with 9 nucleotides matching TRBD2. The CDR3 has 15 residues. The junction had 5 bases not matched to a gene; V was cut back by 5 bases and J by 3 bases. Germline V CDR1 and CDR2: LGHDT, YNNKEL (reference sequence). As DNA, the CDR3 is TGTGCCAGCAGCACAGCTAGCGGGAACTACAATGAGCAGTTCTTC. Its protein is CASSTASGNYNEQFF.

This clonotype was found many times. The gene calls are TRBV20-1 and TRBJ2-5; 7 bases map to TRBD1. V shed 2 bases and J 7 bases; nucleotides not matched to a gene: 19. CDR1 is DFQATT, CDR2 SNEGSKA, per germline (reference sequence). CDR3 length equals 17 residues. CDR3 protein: CSARFQRDSASGGTQYF. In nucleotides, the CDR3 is TGCAGTGCTAGATTCCAAAGGGACAGCGCCTCTGGTGGGACCCAGTACTTC.

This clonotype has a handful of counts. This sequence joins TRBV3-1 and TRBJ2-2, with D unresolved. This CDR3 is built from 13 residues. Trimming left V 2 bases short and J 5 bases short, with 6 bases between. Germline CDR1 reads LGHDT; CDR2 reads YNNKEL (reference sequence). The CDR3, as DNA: TGTGCCAGCAGCCAACATAGTACCGGGGAGCTGTTTTTT. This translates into CASSQHSTGELFF.

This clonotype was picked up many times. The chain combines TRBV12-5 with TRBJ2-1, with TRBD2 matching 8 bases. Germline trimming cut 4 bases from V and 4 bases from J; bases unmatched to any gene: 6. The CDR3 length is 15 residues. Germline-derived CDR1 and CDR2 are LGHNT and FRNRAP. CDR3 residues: CASGWGSGKYNEQFF. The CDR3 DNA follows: TGTGCTAGTGGTTGGGGTAGCGGGAAGTACAATGAGCAGTTCTTC. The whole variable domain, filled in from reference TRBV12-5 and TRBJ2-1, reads DARVTQTPRHKVTEMGQEVTMRCQPILGHNTVFWYRQTMMQGLELLAYFRNRAPLDDSGMPKDRFSAEMPDATLATLKIQPSEPRDSAVYFCASGWGSGKYNEQFFGPGTRLTVL.

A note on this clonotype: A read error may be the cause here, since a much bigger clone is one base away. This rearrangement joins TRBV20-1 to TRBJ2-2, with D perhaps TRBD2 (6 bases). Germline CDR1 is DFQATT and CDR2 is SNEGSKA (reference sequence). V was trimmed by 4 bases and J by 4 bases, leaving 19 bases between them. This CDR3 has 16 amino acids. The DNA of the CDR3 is TGCAGTGCTAAAGTAGGAGGGGTAGGGGTCACCGGGGAGCTGTTTTTT. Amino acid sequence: CSAKVGGVGVTGELFF.

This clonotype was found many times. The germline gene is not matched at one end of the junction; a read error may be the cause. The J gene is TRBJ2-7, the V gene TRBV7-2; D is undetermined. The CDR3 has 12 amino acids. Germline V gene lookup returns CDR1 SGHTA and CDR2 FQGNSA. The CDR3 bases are TGTGCCAGCAGCTTAGGTGCGGCAGACTTGGACTTC. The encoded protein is CASSLGAADLDF.

CDR3 in amino acids: CAIPGTNLYLRSYEQYF. The CDR3 DNA follows: TGTGCCATACCCGGGACTAACTTATACTTACGCTCCTACGAGCAGTACTTC. The V call is TRBV6-2 or TRBV6-3, the J call TRBJ2-7, with 7 bases that match TRBD2. The CDR3 consists of 17 residues. The V gene end was trimmed by 10 bases and the J gene end by 0 bases; junction bases not matched to a gene: 18. Germline V gene lookup returns CDR1 MNHEY and CDR2 SVGEGT.

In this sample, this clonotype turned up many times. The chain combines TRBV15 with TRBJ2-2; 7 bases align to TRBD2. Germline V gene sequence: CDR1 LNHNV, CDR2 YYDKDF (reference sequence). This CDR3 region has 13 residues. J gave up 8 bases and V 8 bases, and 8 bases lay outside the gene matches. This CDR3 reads CATAPTSPGELFF. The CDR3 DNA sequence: TGTGCCACCGCCCCGACTAGCCCGGGGGAGCTGTTTTTT. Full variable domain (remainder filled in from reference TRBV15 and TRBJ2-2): DAMVIQNPRYQVTQFGKPVTLSCSQTLNHNVMYWYQQKSSQAPKLLFHYYDKDFNNEADTPDNFQSRRPNTSFCFLDIRSPGLGDTAMYLCATAPTSPGELFFGEGSRLTVL.

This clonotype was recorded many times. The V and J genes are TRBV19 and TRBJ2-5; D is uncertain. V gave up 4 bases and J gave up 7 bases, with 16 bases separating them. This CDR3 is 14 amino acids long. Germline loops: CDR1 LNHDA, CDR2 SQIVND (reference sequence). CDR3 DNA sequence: TGTGCCAGTAGTAGCACGAGGTCCCGAGTGACCCAGTACTTC. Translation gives CASSSTRSRVTQYF.

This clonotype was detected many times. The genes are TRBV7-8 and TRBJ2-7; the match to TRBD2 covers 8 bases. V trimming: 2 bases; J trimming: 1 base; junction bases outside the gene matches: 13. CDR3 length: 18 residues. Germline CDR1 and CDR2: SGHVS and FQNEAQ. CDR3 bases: TGTGCCAGCAGCTTAAGCGGTGACGGGACTAGTTATTCCTACGAGCAGTACTTC. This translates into CASSLSGDGTSYSYEQYF.

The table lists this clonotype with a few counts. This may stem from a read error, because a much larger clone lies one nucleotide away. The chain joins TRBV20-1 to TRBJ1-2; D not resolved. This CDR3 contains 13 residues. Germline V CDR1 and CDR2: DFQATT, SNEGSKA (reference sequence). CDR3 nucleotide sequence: TGCAGTGCTAGTCACCCGGTCCAGTATGCCTACACCTTC. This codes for CSASHPVQYAYTF.

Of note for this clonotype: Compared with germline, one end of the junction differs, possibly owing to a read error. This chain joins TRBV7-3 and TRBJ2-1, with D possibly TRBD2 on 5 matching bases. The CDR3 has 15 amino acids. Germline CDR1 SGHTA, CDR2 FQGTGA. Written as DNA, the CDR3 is TGTGCCAGCAGCTTAATGGGAGTCTCCTACAATGAGCGGCTCTTC. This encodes CASSLMGVSYNERLF.

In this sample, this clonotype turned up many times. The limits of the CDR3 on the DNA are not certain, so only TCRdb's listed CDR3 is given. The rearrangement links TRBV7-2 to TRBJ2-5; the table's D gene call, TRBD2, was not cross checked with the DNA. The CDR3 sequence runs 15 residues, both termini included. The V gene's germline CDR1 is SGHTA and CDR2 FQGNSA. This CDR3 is CASSLRTSFLETQYF.

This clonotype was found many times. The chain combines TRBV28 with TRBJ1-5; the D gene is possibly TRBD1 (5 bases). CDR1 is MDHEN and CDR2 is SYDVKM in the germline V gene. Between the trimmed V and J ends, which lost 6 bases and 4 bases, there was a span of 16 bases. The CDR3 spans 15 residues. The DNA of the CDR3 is TGTGCCAGCAGCTCCAGGGTGAAGGGAAATCAGCCCCAGCATTTT. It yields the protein CASSSRVKGNQPQHF.

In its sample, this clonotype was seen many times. CDR3 coding DNA: TGTGCCAGCAGCACCGGGACAGGGGTTAACGAGCAGTACTTC. This translates into CASSTGTGVNEQYF. The chain links TRBV7-6 to TRBJ2-7; 10 positions match TRBD1. Trimming at V came to 5 bases and at J to 5 bases, leaving 6 bases not matched to a gene. Germline CDR1 SGHVS, CDR2 FNYEAQ. This CDR3 contains 14 residues. Full variable domain (outside the CDR3, taken from reference TRBV7-6 and TRBJ2-7): GAGVSQSPRYKVTKRGQDVALRCDPISGHVSLYWYRQALGQGPEFLTYFNYEAQQDKSGLPNDRFSAERPEGSISTLTIQRTEQRDSAMYRCASSTGTGVNEQYFGPGTRLTVT.